This T cell receptor beta chain was captured by sequencing in a study of CD8 T cells in Susac syndrome. RNA in amounts of about 0.45 to 1 ug was reverse transcribed with random hexamers. A single record per CDR3 protein comes from TCRdb applying MiXCR to the immunoSEQ multiplex PCR reads. The sample yields fewer than 350,000 distinct CDR3 sequences, around 85% seen once. Trimming pared 2 bases from V and 4 bases from J, leaving 8 bases between. Germline-derived CDR1 and CDR2 are MDHEN and SYDVKM. This CDR3 region has 13 residues. The chain couples TRBV28 to TRBJ2-5; unclear D gene. The sample consisted of CD8+ T cells from PBMCs. The receptor's source is a human donor with multiple sclerosis. The CDR3 sequence is CASSLTRAETQYF. In nucleotides, the CDR3 is TGTGCCAGCAGTTTAACACGGGCAGAGACCCAGTACTTC.